The T cell receptor (beta chain) under discussion was sequenced for a study of T cell responses to AZD1222 COVID-19 vaccine. Clones were read by immunoSEQ multiplex PCR, and TCRdb kept only the in-frame ones, dropping some. The sample shows 80,000 or so clones, about 84% of them seen only once. V shed 1 base, J shed 10 bases, and the junction held 6 bases outside the gene matches. The CDR3 runs 15 residues. Per germline, CDR1 SGHVS and CDR2 FQNEAQ. About this clone: What it binds is unknown.

Whole-study findings and limits: The sample set comprised mostly white British donors with more females, and clonal diversity was possibly underestimated.

The sequence was obtained from an adult in good health. This sequence joins TRBV7-8 and TRBJ2-1; 11 nucleotides line up with TRBD2. Sequencing was performed on peripheral blood, taken on day 0 of AZD1222 vaccination. The CDR3 DNA is TGTGCCAGCAGCTTAGTAGCGGGGGGGGCCCGGGAGCAGTTCTTC. This gives the protein CASSLVAGGAREQFF.